This T cell receptor (beta chain) emerged from a study of response to subunit inactivated influenza vaccine. General study findings and limits: The authors offered the suggestion that each seasonal influenza vaccination recruits few new T cells.

The CDR3 length is 12 residues. Trimming cost V 0 bases and J 5 bases, with 2 bases left between them. CDR1 is LNHNV and CDR2 is YYDKDF in the germline V gene (reference sequence). This clonotype came up a few times. Its antigen remains unidentified. Each CDR3 protein gets one entry after TCRdb re-called the RT-PCR reads with MiXCR. The sample consists of about half a million distinct CDR3 sequences, around 8% of them appearing once. Sample: PBMCs from blood, taken roughly 24 months after vaccination. This receptor was taken from a man in his fifties or sixties who received an inactivated influenza vaccine. The chain links TRBV15 to TRBJ1-3; no clear D gene. CDR3 bases: TGTGCCACCAGCAGAGATCGAAACACCATATATTTT. Protein: CATSRDRNTIYF.